These 9 T cell receptor beta chains were all obtained from the same sample, sequenced in a study of immune evolution from preneoplasia to lung adenocarcinoma. TCRdb's table, derived via immunoSEQ multiplex PCR, lists solely in-frame clones and lacks some. The sample shows some 4,000 clones, around four fifths of them seen only once. The sequencing sample was made of FFPE minimally invasive lung adenocarcinoma tissue. These TCRs come from a person aged 70 to 85 with lung adenocarcinoma.

The V gene is TRBV25-1, the J gene TRBJ1-1; 9 bases fit TRBD1. The CDR3 contains 16 residues. Germline loops: CDR1 MGHDK, CDR2 SYGVNS. The V gene end was trimmed by 1 base and the J gene end by 6 bases; junction bases not matched to a gene: 9. The CDR3 sequence: CASSEFSGQGRSEAFF. The CDR3 DNA is TGTGCCAGCAGTGAATTCTCCGGACAGGGGAGATCTGAAGCTTTCTTT. Full variable domain (rest looked up from reference TRBV25-1 and TRBJ1-1): EADIYQTPRYLVIGTGKKITLECSQTMGHDKMYWYQQDPGMELHLIHYSYGVNSTEKGDLSSESTVSRIRTEHFPLTLESARPSHTSQYLCASSEFSGQGRSEAFFGQGTRLTVV.

The rearrangement joins TRBV6-1 to TRBJ2-7; TRBD2 matches 7 bases. This CDR3 has 15 residues. In germline, CDR1 is MNHNS, CDR2 SASEGT. V shed 0 bases and J 5 bases; nucleotides not matched to a gene: 7. The CDR3 reads CASSEALLGGDEQYF. The CDR3 coding sequence is TGTGCCAGCAGTGAAGCGCTTCTGGGGGGGGACGAGCAGTACTTC.

This sequence joins TRBV5-6 and TRBJ2-5; 7 nucleotides match TRBD2. Per germline, CDR1 SGHDT and CDR2 YYEEEE. The CDR3 spans 15 residues. Germline trimming cut 3 bases from V and 2 bases from J; bases unmatched to any gene: 7. The CDR3 DNA is TGTGCCAGCAGCTGGCGGGAGACTTGGCAAGAGACCCAGTACTTC. Residues: CASSWRETWQETQYF.

J is TRBJ2-3 and V is TRBV6-5; D gene unclear. CDR3 length: 14 residues. Looked up from germline, CDR1 is MNHEY and CDR2 is SVGAGI. Trimming stripped 7 bases from V and 1 base from J, with 12 bases between. The CDR3 region has the DNA TGTGCCAGCATGGAGCGATCTGGCACAGATACGCAGTATTTT. Its protein is CASMERSGTDTQYF.

V gene TRBV18 combines with J gene TRBJ2-7; the D gene is possibly TRBD1 (5 bases). The length of the CDR3 is 14 residues. V gave up 3 bases and J gave up 2 bases, with 11 bases separating them. The germline V gene has CDR1 KGHSH and CDR2 LQKENI. CDR3 sequence: CASSPRQRTYEQYF. The CDR3 DNA follows: TGTGCCAGCTCACCCCGACAGAGAACCTACGAGCAGTACTTC.

This clone was detected only a few times. The V call is TRBV4-3, the J call TRBJ1-5; D is perhaps TRBD1 (6 bases). Deletions cut 0 bases from V and 3 bases from J, with 12 bases between. Germline V CDR1 and CDR2: LGHNA, YSLEER. This CDR3 is built from 16 residues. CDR3 protein: CASSQDAGAINQPQHF. The CDR3 DNA reads TGCGCCAGCAGCCAAGATGCGGGGGCGATCAATCAGCCCCAGCATTTT.

The V call is TRBV7-9, the J call TRBJ2-1, with 13 bases aligning to TRBD2. Per the germline V gene, CDR1 is SEHNR and CDR2 is FQNEAQ (reference sequence). The J segment lost 7 bases and the V segment lost 4 bases, leaving 7 bases of the junction unmatched. The CDR3 totals 16 residues. In DNA, the CDR3 is TGTGCCAGCAGCTCGGGACTAGCGGGAACCAAGAATGAGCAGTTCTTC. Translation gives CASSSGLAGTKNEQFF.

This clone was picked up a small number of times. The chain carries TRBV4-3 and TRBJ2-7; 11 bases are shared with TRBD2. The CDR3 length is 17 residues. V shed 8 bases and J 0 bases; nucleotides not matched to a gene: 12. CDR1 is LGHNA and CDR2 is YSLEER in the germline V gene. The CDR3 DNA reads TGCGCCAGCTCCCCGGGACTAGCGGCGAAGAGCTCCTACGAGCAGTACTTC. Its translation is CASSPGLAAKSSYEQYF.

This rearrangement joins TRBV18 to TRBJ2-3; D is possibly TRBD1 (5 bases). The CDR3 contains 13 residues. Germline CDR1 KGHSH, CDR2 LQKENI. V lost 3 bases, J lost 6 bases, and 10 bases lay in between. The CDR3 nucleotides read TGTGCCAGCTCACCGGACACCCCCGATACGCAGTATTTT. Encoded protein: CASSPDTPDTQYF. The full variable domain, rest sourced from reference TRBV18 and TRBJ2-3, is NAGVMQNPRHLVRRRGQEARLRCSPMKGHSHVYWYRQLPEEGLKFMVYLQKENIIDESGMPKERFSAEFPKEGPSILRIQQVVRGDSAAYFCASSPDTPDTQYFGPGTRLTVL.